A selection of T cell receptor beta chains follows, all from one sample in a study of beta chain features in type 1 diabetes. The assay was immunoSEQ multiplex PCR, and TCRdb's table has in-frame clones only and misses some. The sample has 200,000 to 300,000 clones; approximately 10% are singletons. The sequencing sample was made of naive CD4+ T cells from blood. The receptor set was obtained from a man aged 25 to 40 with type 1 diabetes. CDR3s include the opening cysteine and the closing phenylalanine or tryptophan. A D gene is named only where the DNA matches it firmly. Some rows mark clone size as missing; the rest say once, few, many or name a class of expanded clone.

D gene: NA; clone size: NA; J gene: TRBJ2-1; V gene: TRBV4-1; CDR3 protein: CASSQERVSEQFF; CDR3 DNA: TGCGCCAGCAGCCAAGAGAGGGTCAGTGAGCAGTTCTTC
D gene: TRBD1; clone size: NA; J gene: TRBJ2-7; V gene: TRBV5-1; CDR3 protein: CASSLEFRLDRGLEQYF; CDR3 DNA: TGCGCCAGCAGCTTGGAGTTTCGGCTGGACAGGGGCCTCGAGCAGTACTTC
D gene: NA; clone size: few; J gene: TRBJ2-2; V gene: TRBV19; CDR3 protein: CASSIPYSNTGELFF; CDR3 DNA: TGTGCCAGTAGTATTCCCTACTCGAACACCGGGGAGCTGTTTTTT
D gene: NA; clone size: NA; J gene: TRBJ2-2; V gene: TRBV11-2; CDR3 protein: CASSGQGTGELFF; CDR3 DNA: TGTGCCAGCAGCGGGCAGGGCACCGGGGAGCTGTTTTTT
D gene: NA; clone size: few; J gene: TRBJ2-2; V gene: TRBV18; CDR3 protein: CASSPPGSGINTGELFF; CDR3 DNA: TGTGCCAGCTCACCACCGGGAAGCGGCATAAACACCGGGGAGCTGTTTTTT
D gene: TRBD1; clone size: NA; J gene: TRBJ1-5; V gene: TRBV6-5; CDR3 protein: CASRTGRQPQHF; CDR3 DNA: TGTGCCAGCAGGACAGGGAGACAGCCCCAGCATTTT
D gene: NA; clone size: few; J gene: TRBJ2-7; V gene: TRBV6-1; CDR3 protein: CASRDTSYEQYF; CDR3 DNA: TGTGCCAGCAGGGACACCTCCTACGAGCAGTACTTC
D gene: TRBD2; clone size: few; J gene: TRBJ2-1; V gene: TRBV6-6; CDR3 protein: CASSPRSGGYNEQFF; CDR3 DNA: TGTGCCAGCAGCCCCAGAAGCGGGGGGTACAATGAGCAGTTCTTC
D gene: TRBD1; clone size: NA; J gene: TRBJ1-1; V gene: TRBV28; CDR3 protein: CASNSQGAGRTEAFF; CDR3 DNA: TGTGCCAGCAACTCCCAGGGGGCTGGGAGGACTGAAGCTTTCTTT
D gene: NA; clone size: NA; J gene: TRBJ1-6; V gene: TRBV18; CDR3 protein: CASSRQNSPLHF; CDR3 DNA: TGTGCCAGCTCACGGCAAAATTCACCCCTCCACTTT
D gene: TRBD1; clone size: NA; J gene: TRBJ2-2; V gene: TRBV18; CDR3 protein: CASSPTTGGIGELFF; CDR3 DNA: TGTGCCAGCTCACCCACGACAGGGGGCATCGGGGAGCTGTTTTTT
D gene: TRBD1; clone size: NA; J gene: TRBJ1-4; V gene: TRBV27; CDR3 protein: CASSPTPDRGGEKLFF; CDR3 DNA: TGTGCCAGCAGTCCCACCCCGGACAGGGGAGGGGAAAAACTGTTTTTT
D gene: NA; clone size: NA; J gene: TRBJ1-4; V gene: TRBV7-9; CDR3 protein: CASSSGTEGTNEKLFF; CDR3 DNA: TGTGCCAGCAGCTCCGGTACGGAGGGGACTAATGAAAAACTGTTTTTT
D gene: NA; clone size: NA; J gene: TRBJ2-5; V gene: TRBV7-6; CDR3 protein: CASSFLIVSQETQYF; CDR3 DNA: TGTGCCAGCAGCTTTCTTATAGTGAGCCAAGAGACCCAGTACTTC
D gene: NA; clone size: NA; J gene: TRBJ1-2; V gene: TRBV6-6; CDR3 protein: CASSYSAGEVYGYTF; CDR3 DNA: TGTGCCAGCAGTTACTCGGCGGGAGAGGTCTATGGCTACACCTTC
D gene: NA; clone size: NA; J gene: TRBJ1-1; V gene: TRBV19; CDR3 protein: CASSGRWGNTEAFF; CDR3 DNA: TGTGCCAGTAGCGGGAGGTGGGGGAACACTGAAGCTTTCTTT
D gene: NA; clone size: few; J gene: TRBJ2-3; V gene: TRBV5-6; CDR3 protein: CATSVAPDTQYF; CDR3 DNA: TGTGCCACCTCAGTCGCACCAGATACGCAGTATTTT
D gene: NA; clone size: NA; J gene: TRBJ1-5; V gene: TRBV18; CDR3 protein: CASSPGSNQPQHF; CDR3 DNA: TGTGCCAGCTCCCCGGGGAGCAATCAGCCCCAGCATTTT
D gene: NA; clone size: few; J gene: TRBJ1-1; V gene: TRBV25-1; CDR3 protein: CASSDRTAEAFF; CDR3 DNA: TGTGCCAGCAGTGATCGGACAGCTGAAGCTTTCTTT
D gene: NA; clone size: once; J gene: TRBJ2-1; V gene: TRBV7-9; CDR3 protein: CASSRTASRNEQFF; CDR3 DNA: TGTGCCAGCAGCCGAACCGCTTCCAGGAATGAGCAGTTCTTC
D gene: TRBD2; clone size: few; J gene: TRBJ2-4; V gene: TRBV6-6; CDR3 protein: CASRGLALYF; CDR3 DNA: TGTGCCAGCAGAGGACTAGCATTGTACTTC
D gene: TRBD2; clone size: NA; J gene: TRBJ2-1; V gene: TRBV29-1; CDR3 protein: CSVGGGIGAYNEQFF; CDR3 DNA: TGCAGCGTTGGGGGGGGAATTGGGGCCTACAATGAGCAGTTCTTC
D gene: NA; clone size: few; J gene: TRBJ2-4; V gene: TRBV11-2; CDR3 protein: CASSPRQKNIQYF; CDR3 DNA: TGTGCCAGCAGCCCTCGACAGAAAAACATTCAGTACTTC
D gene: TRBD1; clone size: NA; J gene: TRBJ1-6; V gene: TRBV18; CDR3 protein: CASSQGQGNSPLHF; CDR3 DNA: TGTGCCAGCTCCCAAGGACAGGGTAATTCACCCCTCCACTTT
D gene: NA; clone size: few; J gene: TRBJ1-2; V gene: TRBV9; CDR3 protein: CASSVTGQSYGYTF; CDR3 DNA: TGTGCCAGCAGCGTTACAGGACAGAGCTATGGCTACACCTTC
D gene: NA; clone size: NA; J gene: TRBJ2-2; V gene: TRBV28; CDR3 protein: CASLRQANTGELFF; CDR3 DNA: TGTGCCAGCCTTCGGCAGGCGAACACCGGGGAGCTGTTTTTT
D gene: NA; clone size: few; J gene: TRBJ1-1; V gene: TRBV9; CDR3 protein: CASSPGMNTEAFF; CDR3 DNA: TGTGCCAGCAGCCCGGGAATGAACACTGAAGCTTTCTTT